This TCR beta chain was profiled in a study of T cell changes during pregnancy in multiple sclerosis. The CDR3 spans 14 residues. CDR1 and CDR2 (germline): MNHEY, SVGAGI. Trimming took 10 bases from V and 3 from J; bases not matched to a gene: 8. The repertoire was sequenced with immunoSEQ multiplex PCR; TCRdb's copy has only in-frame clones and lacks some. The data contain approximately 100,000 clones, more than 90% of them singletons. The input for sequencing was peripheral blood, taken in the second trimester of pregnancy. This receptor was identified in a female donor with multiple sclerosis, enrolled in a pregnancy study. The gene calls are TRBV6-5 and TRBJ2-7; TRBD2 matches at 11 bases. The CDR3: CATSTLAGVYEQYF. As DNA, the CDR3 is TGTGCCACTTCTACACTAGCGGGAGTCTACGAGCAGTACTTC.